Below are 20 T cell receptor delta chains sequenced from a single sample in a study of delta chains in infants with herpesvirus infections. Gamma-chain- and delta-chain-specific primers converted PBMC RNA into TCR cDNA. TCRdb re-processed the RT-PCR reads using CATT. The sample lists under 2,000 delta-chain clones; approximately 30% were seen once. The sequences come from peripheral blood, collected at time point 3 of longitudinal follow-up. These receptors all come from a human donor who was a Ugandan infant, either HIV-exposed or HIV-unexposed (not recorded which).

The CDR3: CALGEGPRELLGDTGYTDKLIF. DNA of the CDR3: TGTGCTCTTGGGGAAGGGCCCCGTGAATTACTGGGGGATACCGGATACACCGATAAACTCATCTTT. This chain connects TRDV1 to TRDJ1; 12 nucleotides align to TRDD3. Per germline, CDR1 TSWWSYY and CDR2 QGS. V dropped 2 bases and J dropped 0; count of bases not matched to a gene: 19. The CDR3 is made up of 22 amino acids.

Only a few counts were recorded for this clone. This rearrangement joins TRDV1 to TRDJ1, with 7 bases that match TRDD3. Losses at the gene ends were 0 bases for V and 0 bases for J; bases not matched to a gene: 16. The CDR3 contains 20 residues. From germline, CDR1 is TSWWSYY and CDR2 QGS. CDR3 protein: CALGELTTSRWGTYTDKLIF. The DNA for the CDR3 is TGTGCTCTTGGGGAACTAACTACTTCGAGGTGGGGGACCTACACCGATAAACTCATCTTT.

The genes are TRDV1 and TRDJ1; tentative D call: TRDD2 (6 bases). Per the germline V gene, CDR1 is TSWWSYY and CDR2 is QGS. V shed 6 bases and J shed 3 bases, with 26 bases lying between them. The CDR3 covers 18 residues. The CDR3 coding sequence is TGTGCTCTTGGTCCTACGTTAGGGGGTCAAAGGGGGCCCGATAAACTCATCTTT. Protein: CALGPTLGGQRGPDKLIF.

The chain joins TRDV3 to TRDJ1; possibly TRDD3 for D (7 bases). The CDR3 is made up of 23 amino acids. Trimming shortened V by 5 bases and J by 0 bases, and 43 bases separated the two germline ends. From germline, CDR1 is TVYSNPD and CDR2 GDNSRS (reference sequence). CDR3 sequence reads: CALKPRSLLLRDTPSLYTDKLIF. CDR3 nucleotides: TGTGCCCTCAAGCCCAGGTCCCTCCTACTCAGGGATACACCCTCCCTCTACACCGATAAACTCATCTTT.

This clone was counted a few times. The CDR3 coding sequence is TGTGCTCTTGGGAGAATGCGGGCTACAGGTCCTGGGGGATACAGGACCGATAAACTCATCTTT. Residues: CALGRMRATGPGGYRTDKLIF. The chain joins TRDV1 to TRDJ1, with 11 bases identical to TRDD3. The ends lost 5 bases at V and 2 bases at J; junction bases unmatched: 22. The CDR3 extends over 21 amino acids. Germline CDR1 and CDR2: TSWWSYY and QGS.

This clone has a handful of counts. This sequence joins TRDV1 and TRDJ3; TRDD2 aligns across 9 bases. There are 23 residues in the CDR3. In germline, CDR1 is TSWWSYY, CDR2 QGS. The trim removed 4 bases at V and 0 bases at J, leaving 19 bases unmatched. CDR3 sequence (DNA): TGTGCTCTTGGGGCTCACCTTCCTACGCCATTCTGGGTTAGCTCCTGGGACACCCGACAGATGTTTTTC. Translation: CALGAHLPTPFWVSSWDTRQMFF.

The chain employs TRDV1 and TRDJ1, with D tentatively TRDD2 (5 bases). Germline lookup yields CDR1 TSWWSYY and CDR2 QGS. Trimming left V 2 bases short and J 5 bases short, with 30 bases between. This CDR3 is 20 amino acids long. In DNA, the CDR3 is TGTGCTCTTGGGGAAAAGATCGGCCGGACGGGCTCCTATCACCCGGATAAACTCATCTTT. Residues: CALGEKIGRTGSYHPDKLIF.

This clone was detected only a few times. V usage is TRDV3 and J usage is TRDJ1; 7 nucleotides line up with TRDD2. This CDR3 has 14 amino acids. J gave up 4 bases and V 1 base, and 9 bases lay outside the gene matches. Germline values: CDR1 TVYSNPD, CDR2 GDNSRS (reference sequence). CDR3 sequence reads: CAFIGFLEDDKLIF. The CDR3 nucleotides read TGTGCCTTTATAGGCTTCCTAGAGGACGATAAACTCATCTTT.

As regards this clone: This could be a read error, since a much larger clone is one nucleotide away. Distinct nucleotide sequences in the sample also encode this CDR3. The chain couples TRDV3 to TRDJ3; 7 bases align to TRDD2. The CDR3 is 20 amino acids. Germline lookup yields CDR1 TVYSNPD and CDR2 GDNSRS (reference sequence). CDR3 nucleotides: TGCGCCTTTCCTACCGGAGGCGGGGGGCCCAGCTCCTGGGACACCCGACAGATGTTTTTC. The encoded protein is CAFPTGGGGPSSWDTRQMFF.

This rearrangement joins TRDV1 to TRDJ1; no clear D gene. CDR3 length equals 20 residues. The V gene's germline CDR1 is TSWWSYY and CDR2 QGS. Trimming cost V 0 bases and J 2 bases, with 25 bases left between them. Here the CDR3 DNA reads TGTGCTCTTGGGGAACTAATTATTCCCGAACGCCAACTAAGGACCGATAAACTCATCTTT. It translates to CALGELIIPERQLRTDKLIF.

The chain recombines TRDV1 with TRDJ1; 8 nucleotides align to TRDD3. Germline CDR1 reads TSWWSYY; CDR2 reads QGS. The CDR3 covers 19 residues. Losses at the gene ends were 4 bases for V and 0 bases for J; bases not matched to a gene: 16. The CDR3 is CALGVSAGDTVSYTDKLIF. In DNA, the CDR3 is TGTGCTCTTGGGGTTTCAGCTGGGGATACCGTATCGTACACCGATAAACTCATCTTT.

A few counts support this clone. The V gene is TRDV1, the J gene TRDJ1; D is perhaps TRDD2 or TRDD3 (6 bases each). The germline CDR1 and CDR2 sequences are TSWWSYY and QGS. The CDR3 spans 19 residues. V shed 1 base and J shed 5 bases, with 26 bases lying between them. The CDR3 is CALGEPSYLGHYSEDKLIF. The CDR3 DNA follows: TGTGCTCTTGGGGAACCGTCCTACCTGGGGCACTACTCCGAAGATAAACTCATCTTT.

DNA for the CDR3: TGTGCTCTTGGGGATCAACTTCGCGACTGGGGGATACTGGCCAACACCGATAAACTCATCTTT. It codes for CALGDQLRDWGILANTDKLIF. V is TRDV1 and J is TRDJ1, with 12 bases aligning to TRDD3. V shed 3 bases and J 0 bases; nucleotides not matched to a gene: 17. CDR1 is TSWWSYY and CDR2 is QGS in the germline V gene. This CDR3 is built from 21 residues.

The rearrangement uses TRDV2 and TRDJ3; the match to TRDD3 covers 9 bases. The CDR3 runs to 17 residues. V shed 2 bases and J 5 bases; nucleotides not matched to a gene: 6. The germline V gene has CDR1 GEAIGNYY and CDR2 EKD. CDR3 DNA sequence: TGTGCCTGTGACATCGTACTGGGGGACCGGGACACCCGACAGATGTTTTTC. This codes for CACDIVLGDRDTRQMFF.

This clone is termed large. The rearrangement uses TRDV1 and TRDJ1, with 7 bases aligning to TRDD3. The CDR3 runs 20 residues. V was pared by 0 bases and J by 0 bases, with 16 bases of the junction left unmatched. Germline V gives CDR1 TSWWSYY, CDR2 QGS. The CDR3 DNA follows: TGTGCTCTTGGGGAACTCGTATTCCTCCCACTGGGGTTGTACACCGATAAACTCATCTTT. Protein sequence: CALGELVFLPLGLYTDKLIF.

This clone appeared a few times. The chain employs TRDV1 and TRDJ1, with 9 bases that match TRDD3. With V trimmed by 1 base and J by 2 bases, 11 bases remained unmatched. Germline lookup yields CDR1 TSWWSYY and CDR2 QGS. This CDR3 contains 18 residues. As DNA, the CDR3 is TGTGCTCTTGGGGAACGCCTTCCTTGGGGGATAAGAACCGATAAACTCATCTTT. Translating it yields CALGERLPWGIRTDKLIF.

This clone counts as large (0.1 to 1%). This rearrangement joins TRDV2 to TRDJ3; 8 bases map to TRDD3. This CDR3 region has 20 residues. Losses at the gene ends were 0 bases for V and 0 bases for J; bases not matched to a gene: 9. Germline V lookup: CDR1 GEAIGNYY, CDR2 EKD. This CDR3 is CACDTVLGVTSSWDTRQMFF. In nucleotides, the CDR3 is TGTGCCTGTGACACCGTACTGGGGGTTACAAGCTCCTGGGACACCCGACAGATGTTTTTC.

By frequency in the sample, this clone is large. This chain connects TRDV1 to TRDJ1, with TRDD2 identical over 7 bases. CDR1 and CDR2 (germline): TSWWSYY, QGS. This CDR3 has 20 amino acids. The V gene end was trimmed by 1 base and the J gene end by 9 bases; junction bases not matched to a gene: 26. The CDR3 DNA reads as TGTGCTCTTGGGGAACCGACCTCCCCACCTTTCCTACAGCGTCCGCTTCAACTCATCTTT. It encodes CALGEPTSPPFLQRPLQLIF.

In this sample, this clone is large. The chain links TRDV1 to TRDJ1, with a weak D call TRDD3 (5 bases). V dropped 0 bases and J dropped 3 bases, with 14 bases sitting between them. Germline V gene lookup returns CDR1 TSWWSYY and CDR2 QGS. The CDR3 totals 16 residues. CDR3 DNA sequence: TGTGCTCTTGGGGAACTAGGGATCCGGTTCGCCGATAAACTCATCTTT. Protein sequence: CALGELGIRFADKLIF.

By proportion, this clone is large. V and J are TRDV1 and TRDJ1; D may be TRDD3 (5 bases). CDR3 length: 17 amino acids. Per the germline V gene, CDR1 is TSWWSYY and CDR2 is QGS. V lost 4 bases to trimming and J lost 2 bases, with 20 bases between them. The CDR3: CALGANSRTDWTDKLIF. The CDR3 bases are TGTGCTCTTGGGGCCAACTCTAGGACTGACTGGACCGATAAACTCATCTTT.